This TCR beta chain was documented in a study of CD8 T cells in ankylosing spondylitis. Worth noting for this clonotype: Antigen: not known.

Whole-study findings and limits: Characteristic, it appeared, of ankylosing spondylitis blood was a TCR beta motif of eight or nine highly homologous variants. Disease-associated clonotypes exhibited CD8+ identity and were relatively infrequent in peripheral blood.

Germline loops: CDR1 SNHLY, CDR2 FYNNEI. The CDR3 is 15 amino acids. Trimming cost V 6 bases and J 0 bases, with 12 bases left between them. In making TCR beta libraries, quantitative 5'-RACE with molecular barcodes was used. Via MiXCR, TCRdb re-called the 5' RACE reads, giving one row per CDR3 protein. This sample has roughly 370,000 distinct CDR3 sequences, with 20% to 25% found just once. Sequencing input: blood, either unsorted or a sorted T cell fraction (not recorded which). V and J are TRBV2 and TRBJ2-1; D perhaps matches TRBD1 (6 bases). The sequence was obtained from a male donor with ankylosing spondylitis. The CDR3 DNA sequence: TGTGCCAGCAGGGTCGGACAGAGCTCCTACAATGAGCAGTTCTTC. Its protein product is CASRVGQSSYNEQFF.